This T cell receptor (beta chain) comes out of a study of Graves' ophthalmopathy and Graves' hyperthyroidism. In the study overall: The collection of peripheral blood took place at initial diagnosis, before any treatment.

There are many counts of this clonotype. Beta-chain TCR CDR3 regions were amplified from RNA transcripts. HTBI primers primed a first-round RT-PCR, and a second-round multiplex PCR followed. TCRdb called the multiplex PCR reads again in MiXCR, with one record for every CDR3 protein. Among about 740,000 distinct CDR3 sequences listed, around 40% were seen once. The CDR3 consists of 12 residues. Deletions cut 5 bases from V and 3 bases from J, with 8 bases between. Germline CDR1 and CDR2: SGHTA and FQGNSA. Moderate-to-severe activity, with CAS ≥3, NOSPECS ≥4 and duration under 3 months, characterized the donors with ophthalmopathy.

The TCR comes from an adult man with Graves' ophthalmopathy. This rearrangement joins TRBV7-2 to TRBJ2-7, with D possibly called TRBD1 or TRBD2 (5 bases each). The specimen was peripheral blood. CDR3 sequence (DNA): TGTGCCAGCAGCCCGGGGCACTACGAGCAGTACTTC. As protein: CASSPGHYEQYF.